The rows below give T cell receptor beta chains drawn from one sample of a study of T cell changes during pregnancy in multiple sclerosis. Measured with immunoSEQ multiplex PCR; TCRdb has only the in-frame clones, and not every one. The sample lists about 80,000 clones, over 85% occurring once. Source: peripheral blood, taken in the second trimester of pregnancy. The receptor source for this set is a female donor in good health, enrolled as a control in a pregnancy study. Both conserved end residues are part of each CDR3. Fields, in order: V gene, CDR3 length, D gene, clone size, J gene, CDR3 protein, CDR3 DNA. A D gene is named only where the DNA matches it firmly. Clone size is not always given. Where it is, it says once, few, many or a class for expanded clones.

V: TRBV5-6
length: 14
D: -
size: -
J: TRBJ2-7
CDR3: CASSSWTSSYEQYF
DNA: TGTGCCAGCAGCTCGTGGACTTCATCCTACGAGCAGTACTTC

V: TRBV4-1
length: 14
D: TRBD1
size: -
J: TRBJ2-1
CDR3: CASSPRQGDNEQFF
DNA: TGCGCCAGCAGCCCCCGACAGGGGGACAATGAGCAGTTCTTC

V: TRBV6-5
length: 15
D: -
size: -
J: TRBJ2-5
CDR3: CASRDSGQRQETQYF
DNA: TGTGCCAGCAGGGACTCGGGCCAGCGCCAAGAGACCCAGTACTTC

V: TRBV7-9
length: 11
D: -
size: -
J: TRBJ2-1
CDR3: CASSFGNEQFF
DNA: TGTGCCAGCAGCTTCGGCAATGAGCAGTTCTTC

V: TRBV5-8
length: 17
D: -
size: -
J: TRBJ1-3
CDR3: CASSRNQGGLGIYTIYF
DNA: TGTGCCAGCAGCCGCAACCAGGGAGGGTTGGGGATTTACACCATATATTTT

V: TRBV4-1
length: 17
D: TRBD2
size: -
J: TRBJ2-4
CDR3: CASSQDQREWGKNIQYF
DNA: TGCGCCAGCAGCCAAGATCAGCGGGAGTGGGGCAAAAACATTCAGTACTTC

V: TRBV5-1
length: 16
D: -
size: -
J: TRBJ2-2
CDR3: CASSLQSGANTGELFF
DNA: TGCGCCAGCAGCTTGCAGTCGGGGGCGAACACCGGGGAGCTGTTTTTT

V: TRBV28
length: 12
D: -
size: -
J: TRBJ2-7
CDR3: CASSVPGSEQYF
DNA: TGTGCCAGCAGTGTCCCAGGTTCCGAGCAGTACTTC

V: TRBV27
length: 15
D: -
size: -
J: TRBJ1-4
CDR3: CASSPLTGGNEKLFF
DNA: TGTGCCAGCAGTCCCCTCACGGGGGGCAATGAAAAACTGTTTTTT

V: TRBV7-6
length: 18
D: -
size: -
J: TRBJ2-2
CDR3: CASSPGGFQGSNTGELFF
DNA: TGTGCCAGCAGCCCGGGAGGTTTTCAGGGGTCGAACACCGGGGAGCTGTTTTTT

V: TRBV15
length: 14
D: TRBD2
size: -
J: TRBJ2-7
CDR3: CATRPRLAGGEQYF
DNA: TGTGCCACCAGGCCGAGGCTAGCGGGAGGTGAGCAGTACTTC

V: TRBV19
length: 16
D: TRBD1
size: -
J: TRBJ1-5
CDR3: CATSIGGRGQYQPQHF
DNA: TGTGCCACCAGTATAGGGGGCAGGGGACAGTATCAGCCCCAGCATTTT

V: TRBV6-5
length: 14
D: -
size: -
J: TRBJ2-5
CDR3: CASSPTGYEETQYF
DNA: TGTGCCAGCAGCCCGACAGGTTACGAGGAGACCCAGTACTTC

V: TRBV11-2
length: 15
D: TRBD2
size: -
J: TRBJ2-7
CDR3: CASSFSGRAVDEQYF
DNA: TGTGCCAGCAGCTTTAGCGGGAGGGCCGTAGACGAGCAGTACTTC

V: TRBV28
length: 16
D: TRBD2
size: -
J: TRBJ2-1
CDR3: CASSVGSGNGRGEQFF
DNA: TGTGCCAGCAGCGTCGGGAGCGGGAACGGGCGCGGTGAGCAGTTCTTC

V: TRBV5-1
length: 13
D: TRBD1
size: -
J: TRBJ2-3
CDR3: CASSFGQADTQYF
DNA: TGCGCCAGCAGCTTCGGACAGGCAGATACGCAGTATTTT

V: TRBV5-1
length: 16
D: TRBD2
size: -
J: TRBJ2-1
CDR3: CASSAARGRGYNEQFF
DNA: TGCGCCAGCAGCGCCGCGCGCGGGAGGGGCTACAATGAGCAGTTCTTC

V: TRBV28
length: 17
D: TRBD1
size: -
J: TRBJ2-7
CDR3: CASSLPPRTGATYEQYF
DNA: TGTGCCAGCAGTTTACCCCCCCGGACAGGGGCGACCTACGAGCAGTACTTC

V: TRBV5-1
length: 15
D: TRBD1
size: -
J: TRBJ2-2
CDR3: CASSGQGTNTGELFF
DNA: TGCGCCAGCAGCGGACAGGGAACGAACACCGGGGAGCTGTTTTTT

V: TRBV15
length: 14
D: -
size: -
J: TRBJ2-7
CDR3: CATSSDTFSYEQYF
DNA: TGTGCCACCAGCAGTGACACCTTTTCCTACGAGCAGTACTTC

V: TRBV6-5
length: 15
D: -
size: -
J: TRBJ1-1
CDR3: CASSYRGRRNTEAFF
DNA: TGTGCCAGCAGTTACAGGGGCAGAAGGAACACTGAAGCTTTCTTT

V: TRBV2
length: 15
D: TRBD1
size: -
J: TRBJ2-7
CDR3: CASSDRTGKSHEQYF
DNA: TGTGCCAGCAGTGACCGGACAGGGAAGAGTCACGAGCAGTACTTC

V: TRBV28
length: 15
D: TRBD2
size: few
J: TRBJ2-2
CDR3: CASRESGRYTGELFF
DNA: TGTGCCAGCAGGGAGAGCGGGAGATACACCGGGGAGCTGTTTTTT

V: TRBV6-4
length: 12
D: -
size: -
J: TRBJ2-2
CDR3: CASGSALGELFF
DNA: TGTGCCAGCGGCAGCGCCCTAGGGGAGCTGTTTTTT

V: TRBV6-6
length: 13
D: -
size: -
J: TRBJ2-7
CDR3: CATRAGRSYEQYF
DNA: TGTGCCACCAGGGCGGGACGCTCCTACGAGCAGTACTTC

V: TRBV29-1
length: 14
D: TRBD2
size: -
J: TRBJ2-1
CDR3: CSVVVFGRGNEQFF
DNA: TGCAGCGTTGTCGTCTTCGGGAGGGGAAATGAGCAGTTCTTC

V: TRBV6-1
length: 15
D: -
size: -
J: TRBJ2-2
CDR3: CASSEAVTGTGELFF
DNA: TGTGCCAGCAGTGAAGCCGTAACAGGGACCGGGGAGCTGTTTTTT

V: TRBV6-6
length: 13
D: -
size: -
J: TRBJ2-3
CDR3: CACTSGYTDTQYF
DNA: TGTGCCTGTACTTCGGGGTACACAGATACGCAGTATTTT

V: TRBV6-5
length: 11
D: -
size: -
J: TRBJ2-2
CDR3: CARNSGGELFF
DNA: TGTGCCAGGAATAGCGGCGGGGAGCTGTTTTTT

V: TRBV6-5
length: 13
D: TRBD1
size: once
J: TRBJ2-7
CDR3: CASVRAGGYEQYF
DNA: TGTGCCAGCGTCCGGGCAGGGGGCTACGAGCAGTACTTC

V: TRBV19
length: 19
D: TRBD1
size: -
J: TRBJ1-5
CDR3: CASSIDPDRGRVGNQPQHF
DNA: TGTGCCAGTAGTATAGACCCTGACAGGGGACGGGTTGGCAATCAGCCCCAGCATTTT

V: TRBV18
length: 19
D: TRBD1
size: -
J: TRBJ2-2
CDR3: CASSTLQTGTGTTTGELFF
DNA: TGTGCCAGCTCAACATTACAAACCGGGACAGGGACTACCACCGGGGAGCTGTTTTTT

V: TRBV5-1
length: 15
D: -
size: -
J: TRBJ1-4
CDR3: CASSLFGPGGEKLFF
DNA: TGCGCCAGCAGCTTATTTGGGCCGGGGGGTGAAAAACTGTTTTTT

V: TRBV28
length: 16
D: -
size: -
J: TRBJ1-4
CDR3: CASSTRPGGSGEKLFF
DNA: TGTGCCAGCAGTACCCGTCCGGGGGGCAGTGGAGAAAAACTGTTTTTT

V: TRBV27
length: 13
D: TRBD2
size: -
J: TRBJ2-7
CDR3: CARVEREEDEQYF
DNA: TGTGCCAGGGTTGAACGGGAGGAAGACGAGCAGTACTTC

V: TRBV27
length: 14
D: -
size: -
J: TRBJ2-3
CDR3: CASSSSGRTDTQYF
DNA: TGTGCCAGCAGTAGTAGCGGACGCACAGATACGCAGTATTTT

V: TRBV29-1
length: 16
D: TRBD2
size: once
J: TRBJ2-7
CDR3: CSVEDEWRSGSYEQYF
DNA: TGCAGCGTTGAAGACGAGTGGCGTAGCGGGAGCTACGAGCAGTACTTC

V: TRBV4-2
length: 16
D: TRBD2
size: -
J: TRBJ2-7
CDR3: CASSQVTSGKAYEQYF
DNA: TGTGCCAGCAGCCAAGTTACTAGCGGTAAAGCCTACGAGCAGTACTTC

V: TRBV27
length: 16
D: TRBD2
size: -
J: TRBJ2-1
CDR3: CASSFLAGGPYNEQFF
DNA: TGTGCCAGCAGTTTCCTAGCGGGAGGTCCCTACAATGAGCAGTTCTTC

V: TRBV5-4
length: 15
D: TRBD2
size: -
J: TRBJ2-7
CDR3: CASSPDPGLGDEQYF
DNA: TGTGCCAGCAGCCCAGACCCCGGACTAGGTGACGAGCAGTACTTC

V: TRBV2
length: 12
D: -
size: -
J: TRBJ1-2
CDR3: CAGSGAGYGYTF
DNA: TGTGCTGGTTCAGGGGCGGGCTATGGCTACACCTTC

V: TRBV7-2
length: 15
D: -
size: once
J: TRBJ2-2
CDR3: CASSLDWSNTGELFF
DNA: TGTGCCAGCAGCTTAGACTGGTCGAACACCGGGGAGCTGTTTTTT

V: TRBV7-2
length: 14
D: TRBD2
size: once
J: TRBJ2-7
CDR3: CASSSQGGGTEQYF
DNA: TGTGCCAGCAGTTCCCAAGGCGGGGGAACCGAGCAGTACTTC

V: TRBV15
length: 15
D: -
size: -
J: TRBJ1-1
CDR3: CATSREKEGPTEAFF
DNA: TGTGCCACCAGCAGGGAGAAGGAGGGCCCCACTGAAGCTTTCTTT

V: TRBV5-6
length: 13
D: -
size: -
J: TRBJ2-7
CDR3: CASSWEAGFEQYF
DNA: TGTGCCAGCAGCTGGGAGGCGGGGTTCGAGCAGTACTTC